This record looks at one T cell receptor beta chain sequence and its context. Its antigen is undetermined. This specimen comes from a study of CD8 T cells in ankylosing spondylitis. General study findings and limits: The study identified a TCR beta motif of roughly eight highly homologous variants that appeared characteristic of ankylosing spondylitis blood.

TCRdb called the 5' RACE reads again in MiXCR, with one record for every CDR3 protein. The sample lists about 150,000 distinct CDR3 sequences, roughly 44% occurring once. V gave up 2 bases and J gave up 11 bases, with 14 bases separating them. Germline assignment: CDR1 KGHSH and CDR2 LQKENI. The CDR3 has 13 residues. The source of this sequence is a male donor with ankylosing spondylitis. Sequencing input: synovial fluid, either unsorted or a sorted T cell fraction (not recorded which). The chain joins TRBV18 to TRBJ2-3; D is unclear. CDR3 residues: CASSPSIPRMQYF. The CDR3 nucleotides read TGTGCCAGCTCACCAAGTATCCCCCGCATGCAGTATTTT. The complete variable domain, with remaining parts taken from reference TRBV18 and TRBJ2-3, reads NAGVMQNPRHLVRRRGQEARLRCSPMKGHSHVYWYRQLPEEGLKFMVYLQKENIIDESGMPKERFSAEFPKEGPSILRIQQVVRGDSAAYFCASSPSIPRMQYFGPGTRLTVL.